This passage covers 21 T cell receptor beta chains from one sample sequenced in a study of blood T cell repertoires in COVID-19. TCRdb's table, derived via immunoSEQ multiplex PCR, lists solely in-frame clones and lacks some. In the table there are 55,000 to 85,000 clones, approximately 90% of which are singletons. The specimen sequenced was peripheral blood. Receptor source: a woman aged 18-29 years with acute or convalescent COVID-19.

The rearrangement links TRBV23-1 to TRBJ1-1, with 7 bases that match TRBD1. TRBV23-1 qualifies as an ORF whose function is uncertain. Losses at the gene ends were 8 bases for V and 11 bases for J; bases not matched to a gene: 11. There are 12 residues in the CDR3. CDR3 nucleotides: TGCGCCAGCGGAATCACCGGGACAGTCGCTTTCTTT. Its translation: CASGITGTVAFF.

V and J are TRBV19 and TRBJ1-1, with D tentatively TRBD1 (5 bases). CDR1 and CDR2 from the germline V gene are LNHDA and SQIVND (reference sequence). The CDR3 is 14 amino acids. Trimming took off 7 bases at V and 5 bases at J, with 17 bases between the two ends. Written as DNA, the CDR3 is TGTGCCAGTAATAGTTGGGGCGGAGGGACTGAAGCTTTCTTT. This sequence encodes CASNSWGGGTEAFF. The entire variable domain, with the rest obtained from reference TRBV19 and TRBJ1-1, is as follows: DGGITQSPKYLFRKEGQNVTLSCEQNLNHDAMYWYRQDPGQGLRLIYYSQIVNDFQKGDIAEGYSVSREKKESFPLTVTSAQKNPTAFYLCASNSWGGGTEAFFGQGTRLTVV.

The rearrangement joins TRBV7-6 to TRBJ2-1; tentative D call: TRBD1 (7 bases). Germline V gene sequence: CDR1 SGHVS, CDR2 FNYEAQ. V was shortened by 0 bases and J by 5 bases, with 14 bases between the two germline ends. CDR3 length: 16 residues. The CDR3 protein is CASSLAQGGLNNEQFF. In nucleotides, the CDR3 is TGTGCCAGCAGCTTAGCTCAGGGGGGCCTGAACAATGAGCAGTTCTTC. The full variable domain, its missing parts supplied by reference TRBV7-6 and TRBJ2-1, is GAGVSQSPRYKVTKRGQDVALRCDPISGHVSLYWYRQALGQGPEFLTYFNYEAQQDKSGLPNDRFSAERPEGSISTLTIQRTEQRDSAMYRCASSLAQGGLNNEQFFGPGTRLTVL.

This clone has just one count. CDR3 in amino acids: CASFSAAGGNTGELFF. CDR3 sequence (DNA): TGTGCCAGCTTCTCCGCAGCGGGGGGGAACACCGGGGAGCTGTTTTTT. The chain recombines TRBV25-1 with TRBJ2-2; 9 nucleotides align to TRBD2. The germline gives CDR1 MGHDK, CDR2 SYGVNS. This CDR3 is built from 16 residues. The trim removed 8 bases at V and 1 base at J, leaving 8 bases unmatched.

This chain joins TRBV2 and TRBJ2-7; 11 bases map to TRBD1. V shed 6 bases and J 3 bases; nucleotides not matched to a gene: 4. CDR1 is SNHLY, CDR2 FYNNEI, per germline. The CDR3 is 14 amino acids. CDR3 loop: CASRGQGGSYEQYF. In DNA, the CDR3 is TGTGCCAGCAGGGGACAGGGGGGGAGCTACGAGCAGTACTTC.

A note on this clone: Other nucleotide sequences from this sample produce the same CDR3. This chain connects TRBV11-3 to TRBJ2-3; D remains unclear. Deletions cut 1 base from V and 0 bases from J, with 2 bases between. Germline values: CDR1 SGHNT, CDR2 YENEEA. This CDR3 spans 13 amino acids. CDR3 nucleotide sequence: TGTGCCAGCAGCTTAGCGAGCACAGATACGCAGTATTTT. As protein: CASSLASTDTQYF.

The gene calls are TRBV19 and TRBJ1-1; 7 nucleotides align to TRBD1. The CDR3 length is 12 residues. The V segment lost 8 bases and the J segment 6 bases; nucleotides outside the gene matches: 6. The germline CDR1 and CDR2 sequences are LNHDA and SQIVND (reference sequence). DNA of the CDR3: TGTGCCAGTGGGGGACAGTTACCTGAAGCTTTCTTT. The encoded protein is CASGGQLPEAFF.

The rearrangement joins TRBV5-1 to TRBJ1-2, with no clear D. V lost 4 bases, J lost 3 bases, and 22 bases lay in between. This CDR3 comprises 17 residues. Per the germline V gene, CDR1 is SGHRS and CDR2 is YFSETQ. The CDR3: CASSLGLRLEADYGYTF. CDR3 DNA sequence: TGCGCCAGCAGCCTCGGTCTCAGGTTGGAAGCCGACTATGGCTACACCTTC.

The V gene is TRBV29-1, the J gene TRBJ2-2, with D perhaps matching TRBD1 (6 bases). V dropped 7 bases and J dropped 7 bases, with 16 bases sitting between them. In germline, CDR1 is SQVTM, CDR2 ANQGSEA. The CDR3 spans 13 residues. The DNA for the CDR3 is TGCAGCGCAATGCTTCAAGGGGGCGGGGAGCTGTTTTTT. Protein: CSAMLQGGGELFF.

J is TRBJ2-7 and V is TRBV5-6; D is perhaps TRBD1 (5 bases). Germline V gives CDR1 SGHDT, CDR2 YYEEEE. The CDR3 consists of 14 residues. V gave up 0 bases and J gave up 7 bases, with 14 bases separating them. This CDR3 is CASSLAGQGWEQYF. As DNA, the CDR3 is TGTGCCAGCAGCTTGGCTGGGCAGGGTTGGGAGCAGTACTTC.

J is TRBJ1-3 and V is TRBV12-3 or TRBV12-4; D gene ambiguous. V shed 6 bases and J shed 2 bases, with 8 bases lying between them. This CDR3 region has 13 residues. CDR3 in amino acids: CASRQVTGNTIYF. The CDR3 DNA sequence: TGTGCCAGCAGGCAGGTCACTGGAAACACCATATATTTT.

V usage is TRBV18 and J usage is TRBJ1-3; 12 bases agree with TRBD1. Per the germline V gene, CDR1 is KGHSH and CDR2 is LQKENI. The CDR3 totals 15 residues. Trimming cost V 6 bases and J 2 bases; bases outside gene matches: 2. DNA for the CDR3: TGTGCCAGCTCGGGGACAGGGGGCGCTGGAAACACCATATATTTT. Translating it yields CASSGTGGAGNTIYF.

DNA for the CDR3: TGTGCCAGCAATAGAATAACCCAAGGAGGCGGAGCTTTCTTT. Encoded protein: CASNRITQGGGAFF. The V and J genes are TRBV2 and TRBJ1-1, with D unresolved. There are 14 residues in the CDR3. The V end was cut by 7 bases, the J end by 10 bases, with 22 bases between. Germline values: CDR1 SNHLY, CDR2 FYNNEI.

This chain joins TRBV6-5 and TRBJ2-2; 7 bases align to TRBD2. The CDR3 sequence is 13 residues long. Germline assignment: CDR1 MNHEY and CDR2 SVGAGI. The V and J ends lost 6 bases and 4 bases, in that order; junction bases with no gene match: 2. The CDR3 coding sequence is TGTGCCAGCAGGTCGGGGGGCACCGGGGAGCTGTTTTTT. Amino acids: CASRSGGTGELFF.

The rearrangement links TRBV4-3 to TRBJ2-1; 10 bases fit TRBD2. V shed 4 bases and J 7 bases; nucleotides not matched to a gene: 7. Germline lookup yields CDR1 LGHNA and CDR2 YSLEER. There are 15 residues in the CDR3. Here the CDR3 DNA reads TGCGCCAGCAGCCCCGGGACTAGCGTTTATAATGAGCAGTTCTTC. This translates into CASSPGTSVYNEQFF.

The rearrangement uses TRBV7-2 and TRBJ2-5, with 12 positions matching TRBD2. In germline, CDR1 is SGHTA, CDR2 FQGNSA. V lost 1 base, J lost 5 bases, and 8 bases stayed unmatched. The length of the CDR3 is 17 residues. The CDR3 DNA reads as TGTGCCAGCAGCTTAGGCCTGCTAGCGGGGGGGCGGGAGACCCAGTACTTC. Protein product: CASSLGLLAGGRETQYF.

The chain links TRBV5-1 to TRBJ2-7; D gene ambiguous. The ends were cut back, 3 bases at V and 2 bases at J, with 6 bases in the middle. Germline CDR1 and CDR2: SGHRS and YFSETQ. There are 12 residues in the CDR3. CDR3 nucleotides: TGCGCCAGCAGCTCTACCACCTACGAGCAGTACTTC. Its translation is CASSSTTYEQYF.

This clone was counted a few times. This rearrangement joins TRBV2 to TRBJ2-2, with TRBD2 identical over 10 bases. After removal of 5 bases from V and 4 bases from J, the junction contained 1 base not matched to a gene. Germline CDR1 and CDR2: SNHLY and FYNNEI. The CDR3 is 14 residues long. CDR3 region: CASSSGRATGELFF. The CDR3, as DNA: TGTGCCAGCAGTAGCGGGAGGGCCACCGGGGAGCTGTTTTTT.

The chain carries TRBV7-9 and TRBJ2-2, with 10 nucleotides matching TRBD1. The germline V gene encodes CDR1 SEHNR and CDR2 FQNEAQ (reference sequence). The CDR3 contains 17 residues. With V trimmed by 1 base and J by 3 bases, 5 bases remained unmatched. CDR3 in amino acids: CASSLVGTGAHTGELFF. DNA for the CDR3: TGTGCCAGCAGCTTAGTTGGGACAGGGGCGCACACCGGGGAGCTGTTTTTT.

The V gene is TRBV28, the J gene TRBJ1-1; 7 nucleotides align to TRBD1. V lost 4 bases, J lost 5 bases, and 4 bases stayed unmatched. The CDR3 is made up of 13 amino acids. CDR1 and CDR2 from the germline V gene are MDHEN and SYDVKM. The CDR3 DNA is TGTGCCAGCAGTTGGGGACAGCGAACTGAAGCTTTCTTT. Protein sequence: CASSWGQRTEAFF.

The sample holds one count of this clone. The chain uses TRBV5-1 and TRBJ2-5, with D perhaps matching TRBD2 (6 bases). CDR1 and CDR2 from the germline V gene are SGHRS and YFSETQ. The CDR3 loop spans 18 amino acids. V was clipped by 4 bases and J by 2 bases, with 24 bases between them. CDR3: CASSGGTAGPLVQETQYF. The CDR3 bases are TGCGCCAGCAGCGGGGGGACGGCCGGACCATTAGTACAAGAGACCCAGTACTTC.